Shown below are 13 T cell receptor beta chains from a single sample sequenced in a study of T cells after yellow fever vaccination (dated by TCRdb to between 2017 and 2020). The meaning of the sample's treatment or condition label: live attenuated yellow fever vaccine strain. Receptors were amplified or captured by 5' RACE. Sequencing was performed on an Illumina NovaSeq 6000. The public reads were quality trimmed at Q25 with fastp and then assembled into clones with MiXCR by TCRdb, keeping productive beta chains. Every CDR3 protein is listed once, alongside the most common genes and DNA of its rows. Recorded for this sample are 250,000 to 300,000 distinct CDR3 sequences; about 5.2% of them occurred a single time. Roughly 3% of the sample belongs to the ten largest clones. This specimen consisted of CD4+ T cells sorted from PBMCs, obtained on the day of the yellow fever booster vaccination. These receptors were taken from a man aged 18 to 29 who received the YFV17D yellow fever vaccine.

This clonotype was recorded a few times. The chain uses TRBV5-1 and TRBJ1-6; D gene ambiguous. Germline V lookup: CDR1 SGHRS, CDR2 YFSETQ. The V end was cut by 4 bases, the J end by 0 bases, with 26 bases between. The CDR3 sequence is 21 residues long. Here the CDR3 reads CASSTRGTSPARSSYNSPLHF. CDR3 nucleotides: TGCGCCAGCAGCACCCGAGGCACATCCCCGGCAAGGAGCTCCTATAATTCACCCCTCCACTTT.

This clonotype was detected only a few times. The rearrangement joins TRBV10-3 to TRBJ1-1, with D possibly matching TRBD1 (5 bases). V was clipped by 6 bases and J by 5 bases, with 13 bases between them. The germline CDR1 and CDR2 sequences are ENHRY and SYGVKD. This CDR3 comprises 13 residues. CDR3 residues: CAIRGTLRTEAFF. CDR3 coding DNA: TGTGCCATCAGGGGGACCCTGAGAACTGAAGCTTTCTTT.

This chain joins TRBV27 and TRBJ2-3; no reliable D call. V was shortened by 0 bases and J by 0 bases, with 7 bases between the two germline ends. Germline assignment: CDR1 MNHEY and CDR2 SMNVEV (reference sequence). CDR3 length equals 15 residues. CDR3 loop: CASSLSASSTDTQYF. In DNA, the CDR3 is TGTGCCAGCAGTTTATCAGCATCTAGCACAGATACGCAGTATTTT.

This clonotype came up many times. This chain uses TRBV4-3 with TRBJ2-3, with 8 bases matching TRBD2. The ends lost 3 bases at V and 6 bases at J; junction bases unmatched: 11. CDR1 is LGHNA, CDR2 YSLEER, per germline. CDR3 size: 16 residues. CDR3 DNA sequence: TGCGCCAGCAGCCAGGAACCGGGACTAGAGACGGATACGCAGTATTTT. Its protein product is CASSQEPGLETDTQYF.

J is TRBJ2-5 and V is TRBV5-4; D gene uncertain. The V gene's germline CDR1 is SGHNT and CDR2 YYREEE (reference sequence). The V end was cut by 4 bases, the J end by 5 bases, with 12 bases between. The CDR3 extends over 13 amino acids. Here the CDR3 reads CASSLDSGETQYF. Written as DNA, the CDR3 is TGTGCCAGCAGCCTAGATTCCGGGGAGACCCAGTACTTC.

The chain links TRBV5-1 to TRBJ2-7, with 10 nucleotides matching TRBD2. Germline V CDR1 and CDR2: SGHRS, YFSETQ. The CDR3 length is 15 residues. Trimming took 4 bases from V and 1 from J; bases not matched to a gene: 5. The chain's CDR3 is CASSPEGLASYEQYF. CDR3 DNA: TGCGCCAGCAGCCCGGAGGGACTAGCGTCCTACGAGCAGTACTTC.

This clonotype was detected ten times or more. The chain uses TRBV7-9 and TRBJ2-3; D possibly corresponds to TRBD2 (7 bases). This CDR3 is 16 amino acids long. V was shortened by 1 base and J by 4 bases, with 15 bases between the two germline ends. Germline assignment: CDR1 SEHNR and CDR2 FQNEAQ (reference sequence). The CDR3 DNA reads TGTGCCAGCAGCTTAGGATTGGGGGGGGCCGCAGATACGCAGTATTTT. Translating it yields CASSLGLGGAADTQYF.

This clonotype was observed many times. The chain is built from TRBV5-6 and TRBJ1-4; the D is unclear. The V end was cut by 4 bases, the J end by 13 bases, with 14 bases between. CDR1 SGHDT and CDR2 YYEEEE come from the germline V gene. This CDR3 spans 12 amino acids. The CDR3 region has the DNA TGTGCCAGCAGCGGTCAAACGGGAAGACTGTTTTTT. Its translation: CASSGQTGRLFF.

The chain has TRBV6-6 and TRBJ2-7; TRBD1 matches at 7 bases. V lost 6 bases, J lost 6 bases, and 8 bases stayed unmatched. This CDR3 comprises 13 residues. Germline CDR1 reads MNHNY; CDR2 reads SVGAGI (reference sequence). CDR3 in amino acids: CASRVTGWREQYV. The DNA for the CDR3 is TGTGCCAGCAGGGTGACAGGGTGGCGCGAGCAGTACGTC.

This clonotype was detected ten times or more. The gene calls are TRBV7-2 and TRBJ2-1; either TRBD1 or TRBD2 may supply D (7 bases each). Germline values: CDR1 SGHTA, CDR2 FQGNSA. The CDR3 has 15 amino acids. Trimming left V 3 bases short and J 1 base short, with 10 bases between. The CDR3 loop is CASSFRGGSYNEQFF. The DNA of the CDR3 is TGTGCCAGCAGCTTCAGGGGGGGGTCCTACAATGAGCAGTTCTTC. The full variable domain, in which reference TRBV7-2 and TRBJ2-1 provide the parts outside the CDR3, is GAGVSQSPSNKVTEKGKDVELRCDPISGHTALYWYRQSLGQGLEFLIYFQGNSAPDKSGLPSDRFSAERTGGSVSTLTIQRTQQEDSAVYLCASSFRGGSYNEQFFGPGTRLTVL.

The gene calls are TRBV4-1 and TRBJ1-5; D gene unclear. Germline loops: CDR1 MGHRA, CDR2 YSYEKL. Between the trimmed V and J ends, which lost 1 base and 6 bases, there was a span of 10 bases. This CDR3 contains 14 residues. The CDR3 nucleotides are TGCGCCAGCAGCCAAGCCGGGTCGGTTCAGCCCCAGCATTTT. It translates to CASSQAGSVQPQHF.

The chain has TRBV4-1 and TRBJ2-7, with D possibly TRBD1 on 6 matching bases. V shed 3 bases and J shed 0 bases, with 12 bases lying between them. The CDR3 length is 15 residues. Per the germline V gene, CDR1 is MGHRA and CDR2 is YSYEKL. The CDR3 sequence is CASSHPGQSSYEQYF. In DNA form, the CDR3 reads TGCGCCAGCAGCCACCCCGGACAGAGCTCCTACGAGCAGTACTTC.

The chain recombines TRBV12-3 or TRBV12-4 with TRBJ1-3; D may be TRBD1 (5 bases). Trimming stripped 3 bases from V and 3 bases from J, with 9 bases between. The CDR3 extends over 14 amino acids. In DNA form, the CDR3 reads TGTGCCAGCAGTTTCTCAGGGAATGGAAACACCATATATTTT. Protein: CASSFSGNGNTIYF.